This T cell receptor beta chain is from a study of blood T cell repertoires in COVID-19. Study as a whole: Sources were T cells, B-cell-depleted T cells, or PBMCs; the material itself was cDNA or gDNA.

Original data processing: Cell counts per sample came from amplifying reference gene primers. The protocol was immunoSEQ multiplex PCR, while the TCRdb copy is restricted to in-frame clones and leaves out a portion. V, J and clone size were drawn from that table, and D and trimming were deduced from the DNA. Of about 480,000 clones detected, roughly 87% appear once; the ten largest clones hold over 0.7%. The length of the CDR3 is 16 residues. CDR1 MGHRA and CDR2 YSYEKL come from the germline V gene. The V end lost 3 bases, the J end lost 1 base, and 13 bases lay between the germline ends. Enrolled during active infection, Seattle patients were then followed longitudinally.

The sequence was collected from a man aged 18 to 35 with COVID-19, enrolled during active disease. Specimen: peripheral blood. This chain connects TRBV4-1 to TRBJ1-3, with TRBD1 as a possible D gene (5 bases). The CDR3 region has the DNA TGCGCCAGCAGCCAGGGAGGTGACAGATCTGGAAACACCATATATTTT. This gives the protein CASSQGGDRSGNTIYF.